This T cell receptor (beta chain) was profiled in a study of shared clonotypes between healthy human individuals. Study summary: Per donor, three plates held CD4 naive cells, three held CD4 memory, two held CD8 naive and one held CD8 memory. Study conclusions and caveats: All-four-donor shared clonotypes had higher generation probabilities than non-shared clonotypes did. Clonotype sharing across donors was expected to vary with sequencing depth.

This CDR3 comprises 14 residues. From germline, CDR1 is LNHNV and CDR2 YYDKDF (reference sequence). With 4 bases removed from V and 9 bases from J, the gap between germline ends came to 16 bases. Profiled with immunoSEQ multiplex PCR; TCRdb holds only in-frame clones, not every one. Here the sample spans approximately 840,000 clones, 95% to 97% being singletons. Cells designated naive CD8 were CD45RO-negative and were positively selected for CCR7, with terminally differentiated effector memory CD45RA+ cells excluded. Caucasian adults residing in Nashville, Tennessee made up all the donors. A remark on this clone: As yet, its antigen is unknown.

The specimen was naive CD8+ T cells sorted from blood. The chain has TRBV15 and TRBJ2-1, with unresolved D. This clonotype originated in a man younger than 40 in good health. The CDR3 DNA sequence: TGTGCCACCAGCACCAAGGCCCTTGAAGGTGAGCAGTTCTTC. Translation: CATSTKALEGEQFF.